This TCR beta chain came from a study of cytomegalovirus exposure and HLA in healthy donors. General study results and limits: Association of approximately 16,000 TCR beta sequences with HLA alleles was found at 0.05 false discovery rate in a later analysis.

Of note for this clone: The antigen is undetermined.

Germline assignment: CDR1 SGHRS and CDR2 YFSETQ. The CDR3 runs 17 residues. V lost 1 base and J lost 4; bases outside the gene matches: 11. PCR was performed using 60 Vbeta and 13 Jbeta primers. Clones were sequenced by immunoSEQ multiplex PCR, and TCRdb holds only the in-frame ones, with some missing. The sample has approximately 120,000 clones; around 77% are singletons. This chain joins TRBV5-1 and TRBJ2-3; 8 bases match TRBD2. The specimen was PBMCs. The receptor was isolated from a man aged 40-55 years in good health and CMV-seropositive. The CDR3, as DNA: TGCGCCAGCAGCTTGACTGGAACGGGGGGGTGGTCAGATACGCAGTATTTT. Amino acid sequence: CASSLTGTGGWSDTQYF.